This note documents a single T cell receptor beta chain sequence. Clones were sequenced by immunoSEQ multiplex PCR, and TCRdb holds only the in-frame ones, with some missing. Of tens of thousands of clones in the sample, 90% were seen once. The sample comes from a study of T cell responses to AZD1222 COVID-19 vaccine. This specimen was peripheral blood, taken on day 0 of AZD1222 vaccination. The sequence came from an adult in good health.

Written as DNA, the CDR3 is TGTGCCAGCAGTGACCGAGCGGGGCAGTTCGATACGCAGTATTTT. Amino acid sequence: CASSDRAGQFDTQYF. The chain couples TRBV6-1 to TRBJ2-3, with TRBD2 identical over 7 bases. The junction had 9 bases not matched to a gene; V was cut back by 3 bases and J by 6 bases. This CDR3 has 15 amino acids. From germline, CDR1 is MNHNS and CDR2 SASEGT.